The 5 T cell receptor beta chains below all came from one sample that was sequenced in a study of T-cell reconstitution after alpha-beta-depleted transplantation in children. For TCRbeta, the library was prepared with unique molecular identifiers. TCRdb independently ran MiXCR on the PCR reads; one entry per CDR3 protein. The table has some 500,000 distinct CDR3 sequences, approximately 30% seen once. The sample consisted of PBMCs from the stem cell graft donor, taken from the stem cell graft. These receptors originate from a human donor who donated a stem cell graft to a child with aplastic anemia.

This clonotype occurred a few times. This chain uses TRBV5-4 with TRBJ2-2; TRBD1 might be the D (5 bases). CDR3 size: 16 residues. Germline V CDR1 and CDR2: SGHNT, YYREEE (reference sequence). V lost 4 bases, J lost 1 base, and 14 bases lay in between. The CDR3 nucleotides are TGTGCCAGCAGCCCAGGTGGGGCGTTGAACACCGGGGAGCTGTTTTTT. Translation: CASSPGGALNTGELFF.

Only a few counts were recorded for this clonotype. The CDR3 loop reads CATSSDRGVDGYTF. DNA for the CDR3: TGTGCCACCAGCAGCGACAGGGGGGTGGATGGCTACACCTTC. The chain employs TRBV15 and TRBJ1-2; 9 bases fit TRBD1. J gave up 6 bases and V 3 bases, and 5 bases lay outside the gene matches. Looked up from germline, CDR1 is LNHNV and CDR2 is YYDKDF (reference sequence). The CDR3 runs to 14 residues.

This clonotype has more than one count but fewer than ten. CDR3 nucleotide sequence: TGCAGCGTCCTAGGCACGACGAACACTGAAGCTTTCTTT. Translation gives CSVLGTTNTEAFF. This chain joins TRBV29-1 and TRBJ1-1; D unresolved. V dropped 6 bases and J dropped 1 base, with 12 bases sitting between them. There are 13 residues in the CDR3. Germline V lookup: CDR1 SQVTM, CDR2 ANQGSEA.

This chain links TRBV5-1 with TRBJ2-1, with TRBD2 matching 14 bases. The length of the CDR3 is 16 residues. Unmatched junction bases numbered 12, after V lost 6 bases and J lost 10 bases. Per germline, CDR1 SGHRS and CDR2 YFSETQ. Here the CDR3 DNA reads TGCGCCAGCATCTCACCGGGACTAGCGGGAGCAGGCGAGCAGTTCTTC. As protein: CASISPGLAGAGEQFF.

The sample holds a few counts of this clonotype. This chain connects TRBV24-1 to TRBJ1-2, with TRBD1 matching over 10 bases. In germline, CDR1 is KGHDR, CDR2 SFDVKD. This CDR3 has 14 amino acids. Germline trimming cut 7 bases from V and 5 bases from J; bases unmatched to any gene: 6. The DNA of the CDR3 is TGTGCCACCAGCCCGGGACAGGGGACATATGGCTACACCTTC. Translation: CATSPGQGTYGYTF.